The 27 T cell receptor beta chains below all came from one sample that was sequenced in a study of T cell responses to AZD1222 COVID-19 vaccine. Produced via immunoSEQ multiplex PCR; TCRdb's table is partial and in-frame only. The repertoire has 180,000 or so clones, approximately 90% of them found once; the top ten carry 25% to 30%. Source: peripheral blood, taken 28 days after the second AZD1222 dose. These receptors came from an adult who received the AZD1222 COVID-19 vaccine.

This clone was counted a single time. The rearrangement uses TRBV11-2 and TRBJ1-6; no reliable D call. Germline V gives CDR1 SGHAT, CDR2 FQNNGV. The CDR3 totals 15 residues. V was clipped by 2 bases and J by 7 bases, with 12 bases between them. For the CDR3, the DNA is TGTGCCAGCAGCTTAAGTCATCTGGGGAATTCACCCCTCCACTTT. This codes for CASSLSHLGNSPLHF.

In DNA, the CDR3 is TGTGCCAGCAGCTTAGTGTTAGCCCATCTCCAAGAGACCCAGTACTTC. Residues: CASSLVLAHLQETQYF. The chain has TRBV11-2 and TRBJ2-5, with unresolved D. The V gene lost 1 base and the J gene lost 1 base, with 13 bases spanning the gap. The CDR3 extends over 16 amino acids. Germline V gene data show CDR1 as SGHAT and CDR2 as FQNNGV.

V is TRBV6-5 and J is TRBJ2-1, with D hard to call. The germline CDR1 and CDR2 sequences are MNHEY and SVGAGI. The V end lost 5 bases, the J end lost 5 bases, and 13 bases lay between the germline ends. This CDR3 spans 14 amino acids. DNA for the CDR3: TGTGCCAGCAGTCCCCGGCCGGTAGACAATGAGCAGTTCTTC. It specifies CASSPRPVDNEQFF.

The chain has TRBV10-3 and TRBJ1-4; TRBD1 agrees at 8 bases. CDR1 ENHRY and CDR2 SYGVKD come from the germline V gene. V trimming: 2 bases; J trimming: 5 bases; junction bases outside the gene matches: 1. The CDR3 consists of 14 residues. Here the CDR3 DNA reads TGTGCCATCAGTGAGGGGACAGGCAATGAAAAACTGTTTTTT. It specifies CAISEGTGNEKLFF.

This chain uses TRBV2 with TRBJ2-3; D is unresolved. CDR1 SNHLY and CDR2 FYNNEI come from the germline V gene. This CDR3 is 12 amino acids long. Trimming took off 6 bases at V and 2 bases at J, with 6 bases between the two ends. As DNA, the CDR3 is TGTGCCAGCAGGGTGAACACAGATACGCAGTATTTT. Protein product: CASRVNTDTQYF.

There are a few counts of this clone. The V and J genes are TRBV27 and TRBJ1-1; tentatively, D is TRBD1 (5 bases). This CDR3 contains 13 residues. With 6 bases removed from V and 0 bases from J, the gap between germline ends came to 8 bases. Germline values: CDR1 MNHEY, CDR2 SMNVEV (reference sequence). The CDR3, as DNA: TGTGCCAGCAGACGACAGATGAACACTGAAGCTTTCTTT. Translated, it gives CASRRQMNTEAFF.

V usage is TRBV28 and J usage is TRBJ2-7; 9 nucleotides align to TRBD2. Germline trimming cut 0 bases from V and 2 bases from J; bases unmatched to any gene: 2. Germline V lookup: CDR1 MDHEN, CDR2 SYDVKM. The CDR3 extends over 15 amino acids. The CDR3 protein is CASSLWASGTYEQYF. The CDR3 region has the DNA TGTGCCAGCAGTTTATGGGCTAGCGGGACCTACGAGCAGTACTTC.

This clone was seen only once. V and J are TRBV11-3 and TRBJ2-2, with TRBD2 identical over 7 bases. The CDR3 is 14 amino acids. Germline V gene sequence: CDR1 SGHNT, CDR2 YENEEA. The V segment lost 5 bases and the J segment 7 bases; nucleotides outside the gene matches: 7. The CDR3 is CASSPPGGHGELFF. The DNA of the CDR3 is TGTGCCAGCAGCCCCCCGGGGGGTCACGGGGAGCTGTTTTTT. The entire variable domain, with the rest obtained from reference TRBV11-3 and TRBJ2-2, is as follows: EAGVVQSPRYKIIEKKQPVAFWCNPISGHNTLYWYLQNLGQGPELLIRYENEEAVDDSQLPKDRFSAERLKGVDSTLKIQPAELGDSAVYLCASSPPGGHGELFFGEGSRLTVL.

The V and J genes are TRBV9 and TRBJ2-3; D uncertain. Between the trimmed V and J ends, which lost 2 bases and 1 base, there was a span of 11 bases. The length of the CDR3 is 15 residues. CDR1 SGDLS and CDR2 YYNGEE come from the germline V gene. The DNA for the CDR3 is TGTGCCAGCAGCGTGGGCAGTCCGGGCACAGATACGCAGTATTTT. This codes for CASSVGSPGTDTQYF.

The V call is TRBV28, the J call TRBJ2-6, with no clear D. Germline CDR1 reads MDHEN; CDR2 reads SYDVKM. The CDR3 contains 18 residues. With 7 bases removed from V and 0 bases from J, the gap between germline ends came to 19 bases. As DNA, the CDR3 is TGTGCCAGCACCGTTGTGGGCCCTCCCTACTCTGGGGCCAACGTCCTGACTTTC. It codes for CASTVVGPPYSGANVLTF.

V usage is TRBV5-4 and J usage is TRBJ2-2; 9 bases are a match to TRBD2. Germline V lookup: CDR1 SGHNT, CDR2 YYREEE (reference sequence). V shed 0 bases, J shed 5 bases, and the junction held 2 bases outside the gene matches. The CDR3 covers 15 residues. In DNA form, the CDR3 reads TGTGCCAGCAGCTTGGGAGCGGGAGGAACCGGGGAGCTGTTTTTT. Protein product: CASSLGAGGTGELFF.

The chain uses TRBV19 and TRBJ1-4; D is undetermined. Germline loops: CDR1 LNHDA, CDR2 SQIVND (reference sequence). The ends were cut back, 2 bases at V and 7 bases at J, with 17 bases in the middle. This CDR3 is 16 amino acids long. Here the CDR3 DNA reads TGTGCCAGTAGTATACCCGGACCTTTCAACAGTGAAAAACTGTTTTTT. Encoded protein: CASSIPGPFNSEKLFF. Full variable domain (missing parts from reference TRBV19 and TRBJ1-4): DGGITQSPKYLFRKEGQNVTLSCEQNLNHDAMYWYRQDPGQGLRLIYYSQIVNDFQKGDIAEGYSVSREKKESFPLTVTSAQKNPTAFYLCASSIPGPFNSEKLFFGSGTQLSVL.

The chain has TRBV6-5 and TRBJ1-5, with TRBD1 identical over 9 bases. Germline V gene sequence: CDR1 MNHEY, CDR2 SVGAGI. The CDR3 consists of 15 residues. Trimming took 2 bases from V and 4 from J; bases not matched to a gene: 3. As DNA, the CDR3 is TGTGCCAGCAGTTACGAGGACAGGGGAAATCAGCCCCAGCATTTT. Protein product: CASSYEDRGNQPQHF.

This clone was seen a single time. This chain joins TRBV27 and TRBJ2-1; maybe TRBD2 (5 bases). V lost 0 bases and J 3 bases, leaving 9 bases between the germline ends. The CDR3 spans 15 residues. CDR1 is MNHEY and CDR2 is SMNVEV in the germline V gene (reference sequence). This CDR3 is CASSLSPADYNEQFF. The DNA of the CDR3 is TGTGCCAGCAGTTTATCGCCAGCGGACTACAATGAGCAGTTCTTC.

CDR3 sequence reads: CSAQRLGNNEQFF. CDR3 sequence (DNA): TGCAGCGCCCAACGGCTAGGGAACAATGAGCAGTTCTTC. The chain recombines TRBV29-1 with TRBJ2-1; no clear D. V lost 7 bases, J lost 5 bases, and 15 bases lay in between. The CDR3 has 13 amino acids. Per germline, CDR1 SQVTM and CDR2 ANQGSEA.

V gene TRBV11-3 combines with J gene TRBJ2-2, with 7 nucleotides matching TRBD1. J was trimmed by 3 bases and V by 6 bases; bases with no gene match: 1. The CDR3 runs 13 residues. Germline lookup yields CDR1 SGHNT and CDR2 YENEEA. CDR3 residues: CASRGQYTGELFF. DNA for the CDR3: TGTGCCAGCAGGGGACAGTACACCGGGGAGCTGTTTTTT.

The chain couples TRBV27 to TRBJ2-1; TRBD2 matches at 9 bases. Germline loops: CDR1 MNHEY, CDR2 SMNVEV (reference sequence). Losses at the gene ends were 4 bases for V and 4 bases for J; bases not matched to a gene: 8. CDR3 length: 16 amino acids. CDR3 in DNA: TGTGCCAGCAGTTCCGCGTGGCGGGAGGGTTACAATGAGCAGTTCTTC. As protein: CASSSAWREGYNEQFF.

This clone appeared a single time. The CDR3: CASSHPDDGGTSVYEQYF. Written as DNA, the CDR3 is TGTGCCAGCAGCCACCCGGACGACGGCGGGACTAGTGTTTACGAGCAGTACTTC. The genes are TRBV7-2 and TRBJ2-7; 8 bases fit TRBD2. Germline assignment: CDR1 SGHTA and CDR2 FQGNSA. The CDR3 extends over 18 amino acids. V gave up 5 bases and J gave up 4 bases; unmatched junction bases: 19.

The chain joins TRBV10-3 to TRBJ2-7; D is possibly TRBD1 (6 bases). Trimming stripped 11 bases from V and 5 bases from J, with 13 bases between. Germline CDR1 and CDR2: ENHRY and SYGVKD. The CDR3 sequence is 11 residues long. In nucleotides, the CDR3 is TGTGCCGGGGGCAACCTGGACGAGCAGTACTTC. Protein sequence: CAGGNLDEQYF.

CDR3 amino acids: CASSFDTAGGDEQFF. CDR3 in DNA: TGTGCCAGCAGTTTTGATACTGCCGGAGGGGATGAGCAGTTCTTC. V gene TRBV27 combines with J gene TRBJ2-1; D is possibly TRBD2 (6 bases). The CDR3 spans 15 residues. Trimming stripped 3 bases from V and 8 bases from J, with 17 bases between. Germline CDR1 reads MNHEY; CDR2 reads SMNVEV (reference sequence).

This chain uses TRBV2 with TRBJ2-7; D is ambiguous. The CDR3 sequence is 13 residues long. Germline V gene data show CDR1 as SNHLY and CDR2 as FYNNEI. The V end lost 9 bases, the J end lost 5 bases, and 17 bases lay between the germline ends. The CDR3 sequence: CASKTDAGDEQYF. The CDR3 DNA follows: TGTGCCAGTAAAACGGACGCTGGGGACGAGCAGTACTTC.

The V and J genes are TRBV6-5 and TRBJ1-5; D might be TRBD1 (5 bases). Between the trimmed V and J ends, which lost 7 bases and 4 bases, there was a span of 14 bases. The CDR3 has 14 amino acids. The V gene's germline CDR1 is MNHEY and CDR2 SVGAGI. As DNA, the CDR3 is TGTGCCAGCAACGGGCCAGGGCGGAATCAGCCCCAGCATTTT. Translated: CASNGPGRNQPQHF.

This sequence joins TRBV9 and TRBJ2-1, with a tentative D call TRBD1 (7 bases). Germline V lookup: CDR1 SGDLS, CDR2 YYNGEE. V shed 3 bases and J shed 6 bases, with 13 bases lying between them. The CDR3 runs to 14 residues. In nucleotides, the CDR3 is TGTGCCAGCAGCGATGTCAGGGGGGTCAATGAGCAGTTCTTC. Protein sequence: CASSDVRGVNEQFF.

The V gene is TRBV15, the J gene TRBJ2-7, with 8 bases identical to TRBD2. Per the germline V gene, CDR1 is LNHNV and CDR2 is YYDKDF (reference sequence). CDR3 length equals 15 residues. V shed 0 bases, J shed 6 bases, and the junction held 7 bases outside the gene matches. CDR3 DNA sequence: TGTGCCACCAGCAGAGAACGCCTAGCGGGTCTCGAGCAGTACTTC. It specifies CATSRERLAGLEQYF. The variable domain in full, completed from reference TRBV15 and TRBJ2-7, reads DAMVIQNPRYQVTQFGKPVTLSCSQTLNHNVMYWYQQKSSQAPKLLFHYYDKDFNNEADTPDNFQSRRPNTSFCFLDIRSPGLGDTAMYLCATSRERLAGLEQYFGPGTRLTVT.

The rearrangement links TRBV19 to TRBJ2-3, with D possibly being TRBD1 (6 bases). The V and J ends lost 7 bases and 0 bases respectively, with 17 bases between them. The CDR3 is made up of 16 amino acids. Per germline, CDR1 LNHDA and CDR2 SQIVND (reference sequence). CDR3 DNA sequence: TGTGCCAGTACCCAAAGCCAACAGGGCAGCACAGATACGCAGTATTTT. Its translation is CASTQSQQGSTDTQYF. Looking up the rest from reference TRBV19 and TRBJ2-3 gives the full variable domain: DGGITQSPKYLFRKEGQNVTLSCEQNLNHDAMYWYRQDPGQGLRLIYYSQIVNDFQKGDIAEGYSVSREKKESFPLTVTSAQKNPTAFYLCASTQSQQGSTDTQYFGPGTRLTVL.

The chain recombines TRBV27 with TRBJ2-7; 9 positions agree with TRBD1. Germline V gene lookup returns CDR1 MNHEY and CDR2 SMNVEV (reference sequence). The length of the CDR3 is 18 residues. Unmatched junction bases numbered 14, after V lost 3 bases and J lost 2 bases. The CDR3 sequence is CASSFRTSGTGRTYEQYF. In DNA, the CDR3 is TGTGCCAGCAGTTTCCGAACTTCCGGGACAGGGAGGACCTACGAGCAGTACTTC.

This chain joins TRBV28 and TRBJ2-5; the match to TRBD1 covers 7 bases. The CDR3 sequence is 12 residues long. V gave up 6 bases and J gave up 7 bases; unmatched junction bases: 5. Germline lookup yields CDR1 MDHEN and CDR2 SYDVKM. CDR3 DNA: TGTGCCAGCAGGGGGACAGTCCGGACCCAGTACTTC. Amino acid sequence: CASRGTVRTQYF.